This TCR beta chain appears in the sequencing data of a study of shared clonotypes between healthy human individuals. Naivety among CD8 cells was defined by CD45RO negativity and positive CCR7 selection, thereby excluding terminally differentiated effector memory CD45RA+ cells. Deep was the level at which the assay was run. Only in-frame clones appear in the TCRdb table, and some are missing; sequencing was by immunoSEQ multiplex PCR. The sample records hundreds of thousands of clones, more than 85% being singletons. Per the germline V gene, CDR1 is LNHNV and CDR2 is YYDKDF (reference sequence). The CDR3 is 14 residues long. The germline V and J ends were trimmed by 1 base and 0 bases, with 7 bases remaining between them.

Specimen: naive CD8+ T cells sorted from blood. This clonotype originated in a man aged 30 to 39 in good health. V and J are TRBV15 and TRBJ2-7; TRBD1 might be the D (5 bases). The CDR3 DNA reads as TGTGCCACCAGCAGAGTAGGGGACTCCTACGAGCAGTACTTC. Translated, it gives CATSRVGDSYEQYF.